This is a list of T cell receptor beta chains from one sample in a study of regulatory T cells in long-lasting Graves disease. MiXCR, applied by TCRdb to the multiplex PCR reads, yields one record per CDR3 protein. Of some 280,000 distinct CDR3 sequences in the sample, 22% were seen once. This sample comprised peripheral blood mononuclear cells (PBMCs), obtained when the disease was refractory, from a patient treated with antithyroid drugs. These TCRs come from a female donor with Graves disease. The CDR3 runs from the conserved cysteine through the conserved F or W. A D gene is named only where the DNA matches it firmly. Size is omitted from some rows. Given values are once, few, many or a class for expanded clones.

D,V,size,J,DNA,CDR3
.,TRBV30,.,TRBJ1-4,TGTGCCTGGAGTAACGACAGGATTAATGAAAAACTGTTTTTT,CAWSNDRINEKLFF
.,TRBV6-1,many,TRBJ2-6,TGTGCCACAAACAGGGTAACCGGGGCCAACGTCCTGACTTTC,CATNRVTGANVLTF
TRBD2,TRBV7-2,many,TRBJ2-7,TGTGCCAGTATGGGGACTAGCGGGCCTTACGAGCAGTACTTC,CASMGTSGPYEQYF
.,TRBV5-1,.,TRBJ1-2,TGCGCCAGCAGCCTGGACAGTCCTCAGGGGGGCTACACCTTC,CASSLDSPQGGYTF
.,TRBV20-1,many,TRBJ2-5,TGCAGCATTGGTGCGGGGCAGACCCAGTACTTC,CSIGAGQTQYF
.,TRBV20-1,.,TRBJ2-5,TGCAGTGCTAGGGAGCTGGGGGAGCAAGAGACCCAGTACTTC,CSARELGEQETQYF
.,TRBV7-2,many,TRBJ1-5,TGTGCCAGCAGCCACCCAGGGATCGGTCAGCCCCAGCATTTT,CASSHPGIGQPQHF
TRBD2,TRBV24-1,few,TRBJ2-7,TGTGCCACCAGTGATCCTAACGGGGGGAAATACGAGCAGTACTTC,CATSDPNGGKYEQYF
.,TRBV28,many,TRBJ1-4,TGTGCCAGCAGCCCCGGCGACCCTACTGGACTTCGGGAAAAACTGTTTTTT,CASSPGDPTGLREKLFF
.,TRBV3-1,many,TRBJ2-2,TGTGCCAGCAGCCAAAGTAGCTTTACCGGGGAGCTGTTTTTT,CASSQSSFTGELFF
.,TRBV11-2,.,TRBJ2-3,TGTGCCAGCAGCTTTTCTAGAGATACGCAGTATTTT,CASSFSRDTQYF
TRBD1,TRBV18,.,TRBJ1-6,TGTGCCAGCTCACAACTGGACAGGCCGAATTCACCCCTCCACTTT,CASSQLDRPNSPLHF
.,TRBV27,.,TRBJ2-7,TGTGCCAGCAGGAGACAGAGCTCCTCCTACGAGCAGTACTTC,CASRRQSSSYEQYF
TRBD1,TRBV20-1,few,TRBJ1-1,TGCAGTGCTAGAGGGGGACAGCGCACTGAAGCTTTCTTT,CSARGGQRTEAFF
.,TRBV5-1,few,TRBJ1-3,TGCGCCAGCAGCTTGGACAGCATCTCTGGAAACACCATATATTTT,CASSLDSISGNTIYF
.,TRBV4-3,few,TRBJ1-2,TGCGCCAGCAGCGCAGCCTATGGCTACACCTTC,CASSAAYGYTF
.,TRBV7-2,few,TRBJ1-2,TGTGCCAGCAGCTTACCAGGCCACGGCTACACCTTC,CASSLPGHGYTF
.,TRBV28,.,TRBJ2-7,TGTGCCAGCAGTTTTCTTGGGGACACTTACTACGGGCAGTACTTC,CASSFLGDTYYGQYF
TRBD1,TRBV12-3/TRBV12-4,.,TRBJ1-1,TGTGCCAGCAGCCACGGACAGGGAGTGACTGAAGCTTTCTTT,CASSHGQGVTEAFF
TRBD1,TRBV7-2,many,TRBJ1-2,TGTGCCAGCAGCTTAGGACAGGGCTCGGGCTACACCTTC,CASSLGQGSGYTF
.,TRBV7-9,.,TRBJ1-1,TGTGCCAGCAGCTTAGTGGGGCGAGGGCTGAATTTGGCTTTCTTT,CASSLVGRGLNLAFF
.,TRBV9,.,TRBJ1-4,TGTGCCAGCAGCGTAATGGCAGTTTCAGAAAAACTGTTTTTT,CASSVMAVSEKLFF
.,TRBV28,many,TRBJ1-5,TGTGCCCCCTGGGACTATCAGCCCCAGCATTTT,CAPWDYQPQHF
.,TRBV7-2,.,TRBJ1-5,TGTGCCAGCAGTCCACGGGTCAATCAGCCCCAGCATTTT,CASSPRVNQPQHF
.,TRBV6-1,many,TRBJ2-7,TGTGCCAGCAGAGCCCGGGACGGTTACTACGAGCAGTACTTC,CASRARDGYYEQYF
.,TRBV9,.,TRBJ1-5,TGTGCCAGCAGCCTCCATGGAAATCAGCCCCAGCATTTT,CASSLHGNQPQHF
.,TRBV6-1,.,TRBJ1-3,TGTGCCAGCGAAAAAGGGACCTCTACGTCTGGAAACACCATATATTTT,CASEKGTSTSGNTIYF
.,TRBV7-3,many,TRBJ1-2,TGTGCCAGCAGCGAGGGACCGATGGAAGCGGGCTACACCTTC,CASSEGPMEAGYTF
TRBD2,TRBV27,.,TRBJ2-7,TGTGCCAGCAGATCGCTAGCGGTAACCTACGAGCAGTACTTC,CASRSLAVTYEQYF
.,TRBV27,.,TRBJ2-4,TGTGCCAGCAGTCCCGGCCGGGGGCGTTTAAACATTCAGTACTTC,CASSPGRGRLNIQYF
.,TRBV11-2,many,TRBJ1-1,TGTGCCAGCAGCTTAACCGGGCAGGGCGTTGCTGAAGCTTTCTTT,CASSLTGQGVAEAFF
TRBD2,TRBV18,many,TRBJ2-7,TGTGCCAGCTCATCCCTAGCGGTGGGCTCCTACGAGCAGTACTTC,CASSSLAVGSYEQYF
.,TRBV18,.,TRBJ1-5,TGTGCCAGCTCACCTAGCGGGGGCAATCAGCCCCAGCATTTT,CASSPSGGNQPQHF
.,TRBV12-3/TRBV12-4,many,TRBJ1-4,TGTGCCAGCAGCTTGACAACTAATGAAAAACTGTTTTTT,CASSLTTNEKLFF
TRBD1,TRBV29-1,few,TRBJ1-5,TGCAGCGTTGGGTCTGGGGCAGGGGGTCAGCCCCAGCATTTT,CSVGSGAGGQPQHF
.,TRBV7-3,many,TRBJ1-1,TGTGCCAGCAGCTTATCAGCAGGGAGCACTGAAGCTTTCTTT,CASSLSAGSTEAFF
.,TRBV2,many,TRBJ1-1,TGTGCCAGCGCAACGAACACTGAAGCTTTCTTT,CASATNTEAFF
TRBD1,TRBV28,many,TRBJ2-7,TGTGCCAGCAGTTTAGGGGACAGGGGACACGAGCAGTACTTC,CASSLGDRGHEQYF
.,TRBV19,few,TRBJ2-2,TGTGCCAGTAGTTCTCAGGGTTCTAGAGCCGCGGACGGGGAGCTGTTTTTT,CASSSQGSRAADGELFF
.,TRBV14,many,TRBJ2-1,TGTGCCAGCAGCCAAGCTGACCTCCATCCCTACAATGAGCAGTTCTTC,CASSQADLHPYNEQFF
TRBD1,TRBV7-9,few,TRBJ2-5,TGTACCAGCAGCTTTGACAGGGGGTACGAGACCCAGTACTTC,CTSSFDRGYETQYF
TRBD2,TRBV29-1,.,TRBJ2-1,TGCAGCGTGTATCCTAGCGGGAGCGTATGGTTCTTC,CSVYPSGSVWFF
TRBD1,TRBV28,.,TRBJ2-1,TGTGCCAGCAGTCGTATCCATTCTGGGACAGGCAATGAGCAGTTCTTC,CASSRIHSGTGNEQFF
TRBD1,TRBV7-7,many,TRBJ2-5,TGTGCCAGCAGCCGGGACAGGGAGGAGACCCAGTACTTC,CASSRDREETQYF
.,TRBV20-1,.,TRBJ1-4,TGCAGTGCTACCAGCGGACAGCCTGAAAAACTGTTTTTT,CSATSGQPEKLFF
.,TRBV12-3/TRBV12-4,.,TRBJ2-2,TGTGCCAGCAGTTTAGTTGCGACGGGAAACACCGGGGAGCTGTTTTTT,CASSLVATGNTGELFF
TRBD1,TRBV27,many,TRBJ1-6,TGTGCCACCAGACAGGGGTTTACTTCACCCCTCCACTTT,CATRQGFTSPLHF
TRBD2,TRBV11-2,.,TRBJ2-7,TGTGCCAGCAGCTTAGTCCCCGAACCTTCTAGCGGGAACTCCTACGAGCAGTACTTC,CASSLVPEPSSGNSYEQYF
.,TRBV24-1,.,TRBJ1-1,TGTGCCACCAGTGATTTCAATTATAAGGGCGGGGCTTTCTTT,CATSDFNYKGGAFF
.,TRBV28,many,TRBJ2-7,TGTGCCAGCGCTCTCCGCTACGAGCAGTACTTC,CASALRYEQYF
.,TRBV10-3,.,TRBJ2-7,TGTGCCATCAGTGAGTCGACCGGGGGGCGCAGCTCCTACGAGCAGTACTTC,CAISESTGGRSSYEQYF
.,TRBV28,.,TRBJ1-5,TGTGCCAGCAGGGAGACATTAGGCAATCAGCCCCAGCATTTT,CASRETLGNQPQHF
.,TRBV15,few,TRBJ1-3,TGTGCCACCAGCCCTAAGTCGTCTGGAAACACCATATATTTT,CATSPKSSGNTIYF
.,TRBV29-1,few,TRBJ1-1,TGCAGCGTTGTGGCAAGATGGAACACTGAAGCTTTCTTT,CSVVARWNTEAFF
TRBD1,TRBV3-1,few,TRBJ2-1,TGTGCCAGCAGCCTCAACAGGGGGGATGAGCAGTTCTTC,CASSLNRGDEQFF
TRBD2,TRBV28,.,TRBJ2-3,TGTGCCAGCAGTTTATGGAGCCCTCTTATCGGGAGGGCAACAGATACGCAGTATTTT,CASSLWSPLIGRATDTQYF
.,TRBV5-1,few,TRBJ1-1,TGCGCCAGCAGCTTAGACAACCCCACTGAAGCTTTCTTT,CASSLDNPTEAFF
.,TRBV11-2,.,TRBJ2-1,TGTGCCAGCAGCTTTAGGTGGCTTTGGGATGAGCAGTTCTTC,CASSFRWLWDEQFF
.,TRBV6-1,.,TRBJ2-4,TGTGCCAGCAGCCAGACCCGGACAGCCGCCCCATTAGCCAAAAACATTCAGTACTTC,CASSQTRTAAPLAKNIQYF